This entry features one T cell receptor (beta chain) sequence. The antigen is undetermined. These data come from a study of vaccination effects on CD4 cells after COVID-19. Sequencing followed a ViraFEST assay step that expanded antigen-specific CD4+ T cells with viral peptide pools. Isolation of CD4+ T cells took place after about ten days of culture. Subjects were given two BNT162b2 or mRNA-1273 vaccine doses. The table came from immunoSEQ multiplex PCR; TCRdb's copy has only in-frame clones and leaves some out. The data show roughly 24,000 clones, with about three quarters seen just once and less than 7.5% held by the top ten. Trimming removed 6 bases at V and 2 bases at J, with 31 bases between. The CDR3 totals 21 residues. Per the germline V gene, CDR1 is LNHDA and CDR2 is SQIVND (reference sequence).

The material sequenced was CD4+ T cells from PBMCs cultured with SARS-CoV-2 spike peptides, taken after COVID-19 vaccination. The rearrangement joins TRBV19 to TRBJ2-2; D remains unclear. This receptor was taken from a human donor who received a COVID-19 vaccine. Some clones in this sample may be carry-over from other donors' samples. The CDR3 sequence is CASRYLSTNVRPFVNTGELFF. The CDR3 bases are TGTGCCAGTAGATACCTCTCTACCAACGTGAGGCCGTTCGTTAACACCGGGGAGCTGTTTTTT.